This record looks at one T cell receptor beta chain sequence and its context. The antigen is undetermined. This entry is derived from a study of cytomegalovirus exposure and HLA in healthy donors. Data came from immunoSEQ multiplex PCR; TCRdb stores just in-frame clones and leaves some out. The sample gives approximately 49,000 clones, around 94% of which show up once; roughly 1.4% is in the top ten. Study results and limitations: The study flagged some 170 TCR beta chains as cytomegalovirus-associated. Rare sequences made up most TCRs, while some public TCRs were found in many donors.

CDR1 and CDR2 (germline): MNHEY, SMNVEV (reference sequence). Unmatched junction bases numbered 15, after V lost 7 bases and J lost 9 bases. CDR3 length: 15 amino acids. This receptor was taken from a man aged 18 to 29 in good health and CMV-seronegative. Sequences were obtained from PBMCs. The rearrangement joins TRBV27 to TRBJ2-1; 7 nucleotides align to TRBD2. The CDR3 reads CASIKLASGKSEQFF. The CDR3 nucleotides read TGTGCCAGCATAAAGTTGGCTAGCGGTAAGAGTGAGCAGTTCTTC.